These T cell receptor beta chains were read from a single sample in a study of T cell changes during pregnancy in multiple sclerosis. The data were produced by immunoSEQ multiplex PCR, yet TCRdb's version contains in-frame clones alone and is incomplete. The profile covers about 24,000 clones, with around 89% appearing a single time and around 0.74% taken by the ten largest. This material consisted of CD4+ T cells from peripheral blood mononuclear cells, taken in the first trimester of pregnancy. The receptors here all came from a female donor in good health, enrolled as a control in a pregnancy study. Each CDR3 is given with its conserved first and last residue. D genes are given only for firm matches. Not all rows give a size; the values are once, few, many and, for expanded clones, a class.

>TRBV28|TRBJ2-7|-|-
TGTGCCAGCAGTTCGCAATGGGGAGAAGGGTCCTACGAGCAGTACTTC
CASSSQWGEGSYEQYF
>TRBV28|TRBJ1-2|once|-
TGTGCCACCGCACTTCGTTATGGCTACACCTTC
CATALRYGYTF
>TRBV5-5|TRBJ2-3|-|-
TGTGCCAGCAGGAAGGGACTCTCGCAGGTCACGCAGTATTTT
CASRKGLSQVTQYF
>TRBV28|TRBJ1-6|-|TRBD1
TGTGCCAGCAGTCCTAGACAGGGTCGGAATTCACCCCTCCACTTT
CASSPRQGRNSPLHF
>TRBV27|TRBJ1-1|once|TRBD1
TGTGCCAGCAGTCTACTCTTCGGACAGGGGGCGTTTAAGAACACTGAAGCTTTCTTT
CASSLLFGQGAFKNTEAFF
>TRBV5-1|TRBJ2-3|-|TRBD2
TGCGCCAGCAGCCCGGGGGGGCACACAGATACGCAGTATTTT
CASSPGGHTDTQYF
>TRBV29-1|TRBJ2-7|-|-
TGCAGCGTTGCCTCTGAGGGTGGCTTCCCCTACGAGCAGTACTTC
CSVASEGGFPYEQYF
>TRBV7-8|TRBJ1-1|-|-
TGTGCCAGCAGCTTCCCGGGGACTGAAGCTTTCTTT
CASSFPGTEAFF
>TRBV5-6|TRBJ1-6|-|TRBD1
TGTGCCAGCAGCTCAGGGGACAGGGGTGATTCACCCCTCCACTTT
CASSSGDRGDSPLHF
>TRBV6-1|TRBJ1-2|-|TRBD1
TGTGCCAGCAGTGACGGACAGGGGACGGAGGGCTACACCTTC
CASSDGQGTEGYTF
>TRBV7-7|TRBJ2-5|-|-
TGTGCTAGCAGCTTGGGGCCCCAAGAGACCCAGTACTTC
CASSLGPQETQYF
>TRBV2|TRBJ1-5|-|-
TGTGCCAGCAGGGAACGGGACACTAGCAATCAGCCCCAGCATTTT
CASRERDTSNQPQHF
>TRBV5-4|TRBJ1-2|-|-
TGTGCCAGCAGCTTGGTGGGCAGAGAAGTTGGCTACACCTTC
CASSLVGREVGYTF